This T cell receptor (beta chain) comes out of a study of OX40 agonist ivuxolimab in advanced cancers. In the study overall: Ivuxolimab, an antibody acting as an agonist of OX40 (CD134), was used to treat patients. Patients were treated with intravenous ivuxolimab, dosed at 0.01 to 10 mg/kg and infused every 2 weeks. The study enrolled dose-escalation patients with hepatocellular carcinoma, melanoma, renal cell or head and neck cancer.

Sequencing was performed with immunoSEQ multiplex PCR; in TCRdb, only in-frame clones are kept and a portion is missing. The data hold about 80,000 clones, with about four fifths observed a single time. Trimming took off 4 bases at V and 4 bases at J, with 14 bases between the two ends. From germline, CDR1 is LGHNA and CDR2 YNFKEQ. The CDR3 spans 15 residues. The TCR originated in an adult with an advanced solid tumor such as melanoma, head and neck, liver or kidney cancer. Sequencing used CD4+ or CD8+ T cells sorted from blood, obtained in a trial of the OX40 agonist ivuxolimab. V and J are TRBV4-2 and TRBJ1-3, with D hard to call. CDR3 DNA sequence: TGTGCCAGCAGCCCCGACCCACTCCGAGGAAACACCATATATTTT. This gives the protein CASSPDPLRGNTIYF.